This T cell receptor (beta chain) was identified in a study of blood T cell repertoires in COVID-19. Overall study context: COVID-19 samples collected from the United States, Italy and Spain covered acute and convalescent phases. T cells, B-cell-depleted T cells, or PBMCs supplied cDNA or gDNA.

Authors' processing steps: From reference gene primer amplification, estimates of nucleated cell counts were derived. Data came from immunoSEQ multiplex PCR; TCRdb stores just in-frame clones and leaves some out. V and J calls and clone size are as listed in that table; D and trimming were resolved from the DNA. The sample has 200,000 or so clones, about 80% seen once. This CDR3 is 15 amino acids long. V gave up 5 bases and J gave up 2 bases; unmatched junction bases: 6. CDR1 and CDR2 (germline): MDHEN, SYDVKM. The chain couples TRBV28 to TRBJ2-7; 10 positions agree with TRBD1. This clonotype was sampled from a human donor with acute or convalescent COVID-19. The donor label of this sample is uncertain. Sequenced material: peripheral blood. CDR3 in amino acids: CASSPPGTGAYEQYF. The CDR3 nucleotides are TGTGCCAGCAGTCCCCCCGGGACAGGGGCCTACGAGCAGTACTTC.